The clone carrying this T cell receptor (beta chain) has a single count. Its antigen is as yet unknown. Germline and junction disagree at one end, which may indicate a read error. Germline V gives CDR1 SGHRS, CDR2 YFSETQ. The CDR3 has 15 residues. TCR beta VDJ combinations and CDR3 sequences were profiled from genomic DNA. Each CDR3 protein gets one entry after TCRdb re-called the reads with MiXCR. The repertoire holds 150,000 to 200,000 distinct CDR3 sequences, with about 64% as singletons. The data stem from a study of CD8+CD57+ T cells in acquired aplastic anemia. Whole-study context: The mean DNA yield obtained from sorted CD4+ and CD8+ cells came to approximately 3 ug. An average of roughly 11 million reads for CD4+ cells was obtained from healthy donors. Regarding the study as a whole: Controls and patients did not differ significantly in CD8+ Simpson's diversity. Shared by patients and controls, 25 to 35 CD8+ CDR3s were abundant in patients.

V gene TRBV5-1 combines with J gene TRBJ1-3; the D is unclear. The sequence derives from a human donor in good health. The material sequenced was sorted CD4+, CD8+, or CD8+CD57+ T cells (not recorded which) from PBMCs. This CDR3 reads CASSTPGEGGNTIYF. The CDR3 DNA reads as TGCGCCAGCAGCACACCCGGGGAGGGCGGAAACACCATATATTTC.